This is a list of T cell receptor beta chains from one sample in a study of T cells in Graves' hyperthyroidism and ophthalmopathy. TCRdb re-analysed the multiplex PCR reads in MiXCR, keeping a single row per CDR3 protein. The sample yields a few hundred thousand distinct CDR3 sequences, approximately 15% seen once. Material: blood. These receptors were obtained from a woman aged 40 to 49 with Graves' hyperthyroidism that later progressed to Graves' ophthalmopathy. The CDR3 runs from the conserved cysteine through the conserved F or W. The D gene is left open where the match is weak. Only part of the rows carry a size: once, few, many, or a class if the clone is expanded.

>TRBJ2-1|TRBD1|many|TRBV12-5
TGTGCTAGTGGTTCCTATAACCGGGGACAGAGCTACAATGAGCAGTTCTTC
CASGSYNRGQSYNEQFF
>TRBJ1-1|NA|many|TRBV20-1
TGCAGTGCCCTCGGGACGGCGAACACTGAAGCTTTCTTT
CSALGTANTEAFF
>TRBJ1-4|NA|NA|TRBV6-2/TRBV6-3
TGTGCCAGCAGTTCCCACTCGAGAGCCGGGAATGAAAAACTGTTTTTT
CASSSHSRAGNEKLFF
>TRBJ1-2|NA|many|TRBV28
TGTGCCAGCCGAAACAGGGATTTCATCTATGGCTACACCTTC
CASRNRDFIYGYTF
>TRBJ1-2|NA|many|TRBV9
TGTGCCAGCAGCGTAGTAGCAGGGAGAGGCTACACCTTC
CASSVVAGRGYTF
>TRBJ1-4|TRBD1|many|TRBV20-1
TGCAGTGCTAGAGTACAGGGGGCTGGTGAAAAACTGTTTTTT
CSARVQGAGEKLFF
>TRBJ2-2|NA|many|TRBV11-2
TGTGCCAGCAGCTTTAGGGACCGGGACTGGGACACCGGGGAGCTGTTTTTT
CASSFRDRDWDTGELFF
>TRBJ2-7|TRBD2|many|TRBV20-1
TGCAGTGCTAGGCCCCCCCAGCGGGAGAGTGGTGAGCAGTACTTC
CSARPPQRESGEQYF
>TRBJ1-5|NA|NA|TRBV5-6
TGTGCCAGCAGCTTTGGGACCGATAATAGCAATCAGCCCCAGCATTTT
CASSFGTDNSNQPQHF
>TRBJ1-1|NA|many|TRBV10-3
TGTGCCATCAGTGAATCACCCCCGAACACTGAAGCTTTCTTT
CAISESPPNTEAFF
>TRBJ2-3|TRBD1|many|TRBV12-3/TRBV12-4
TGTGCCAGCAGTTCGGGACAGAGCCGCACAGATACGCAGTATTTT
CASSSGQSRTDTQYF
>TRBJ2-3|NA|few|TRBV7-2
TGTGCCAGCAGCTCTTTGAACACAGATACGCAGTATTTT
CASSSLNTDTQYF
>TRBJ2-6|NA|many|TRBV3-1
TGTGCCAGCAGCCAAGGCCCGGGGACCGGGGCCAACGTCCTGACTTTC
CASSQGPGTGANVLTF
>TRBJ2-5|NA|many|TRBV7-9
TGTGCCAGCAGCTTAGGTTTCATGAGCCGAGGGTACCAAGAGACCCAGTACTTC
CASSLGFMSRGYQETQYF